This T cell receptor beta chain was sequenced for a study of regulatory T cells in long-lasting Graves disease. About the research overall: Patients met the persistent Graves' disease definition after over 5 years of antithyroid drugs with positive TSH receptor antibodies.

This clonotype was detected many times. Its target is unknown. General study points: Sample size was small, which may have lowered accuracy.

In building TCR beta libraries, iRepertoire HTBI primers were used together with Arm-PCR of CDR3 regions. TCRdb processed the multiplex PCR reads anew with MiXCR; each CDR3 protein has one entry. Among roughly 500,000 distinct CDR3 sequences listed, under 25% were seen once. Indicated time point: persistent/refractory GD, antithyroid drugs over 5 years with positive TRAb. The TCR library used RNA extracted from PBMCs. This TCR came from a female donor with Graves disease. Here the sequenced sample was peripheral blood mononuclear cells (PBMCs), taken when the disease was refractory, from a patient treated with antithyroid drugs.

Here the CDR3 reads CASSDLSRTGAYEQYF. CDR3 bases: TGTGCCAGCAGTGACCTCTCACGGACAGGGGCCTACGAGCAGTACTTC. The gene calls are TRBV28 and TRBJ2-7; 9 bases align to TRBD1. Germline assignment: CDR1 MDHEN and CDR2 SYDVKM. Trimming at V came to 5 bases and at J to 2 bases, leaving 10 bases not matched to a gene. This CDR3 has 16 amino acids.